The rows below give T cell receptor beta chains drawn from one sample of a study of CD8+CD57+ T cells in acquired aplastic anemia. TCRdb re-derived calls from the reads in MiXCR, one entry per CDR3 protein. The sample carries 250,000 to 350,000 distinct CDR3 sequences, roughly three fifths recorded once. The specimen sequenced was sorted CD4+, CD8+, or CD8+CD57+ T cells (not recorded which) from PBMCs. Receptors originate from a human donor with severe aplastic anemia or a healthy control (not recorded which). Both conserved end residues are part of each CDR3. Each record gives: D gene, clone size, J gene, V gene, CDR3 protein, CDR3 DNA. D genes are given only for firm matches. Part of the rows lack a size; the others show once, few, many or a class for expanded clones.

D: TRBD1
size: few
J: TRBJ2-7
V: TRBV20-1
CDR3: CSAETGGTYEQYF
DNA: TGCAGTGCAGAGACAGGGGGTACCTACGAGCAGTACTTC

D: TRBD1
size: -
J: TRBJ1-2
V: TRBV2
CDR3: CASSIRGADYGYTF
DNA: TGTGCCAGCAGTATCAGGGGGGCAGACTATGGCTACACCTTC

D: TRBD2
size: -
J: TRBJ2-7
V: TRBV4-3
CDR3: CASSQGLASSYEQHF
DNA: TGCGCCAGCAGCCAAGGACTAGCGAGCTCCTACGAGCAGCACTTC

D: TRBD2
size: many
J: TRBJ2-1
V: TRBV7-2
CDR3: CASSRRGGLLNNEQFF
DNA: TGTGCCAGCAGCCGTCGGGGGGGCCTCCTAAACAATGAGCAGTTCTTC

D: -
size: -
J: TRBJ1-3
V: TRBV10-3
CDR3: CAISEMGGHSGNTIYF
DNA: TGTGCCATCAGTGAGATGGGGGGGCACTCTGGAAACACCATATATTTT

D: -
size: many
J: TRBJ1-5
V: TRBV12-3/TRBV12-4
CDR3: CASALNGQTNQPQHF
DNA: TGTGCCAGCGCTCTGAACGGACAGACCAATCAGCCCCAGCATTTT

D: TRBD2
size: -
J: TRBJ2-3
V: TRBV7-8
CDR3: CASSPSGGASDTQYF
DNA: TGTGCCAGCAGCCCTAGCGGGGGGGCCTCCGATACGCAGTATTTT

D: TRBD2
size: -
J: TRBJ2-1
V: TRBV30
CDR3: CAWSFHRTSGYNEQFF
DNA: TGTGCCTGGAGTTTCCATCGGACTAGCGGGTACAATGAGCAGTTCTTC

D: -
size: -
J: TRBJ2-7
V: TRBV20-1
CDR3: CSVRGGHSGERYF
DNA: TGCAGTGTTAGAGGCGGACATTCGGGCGAGCGGTACTTC

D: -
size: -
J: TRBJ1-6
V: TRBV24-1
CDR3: CATSGSSGSPLHF
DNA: TGTGCCACCAGTGGGAGTAGCGGTTCACCCCTCCACTTT

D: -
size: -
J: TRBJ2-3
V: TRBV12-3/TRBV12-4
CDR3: CASSPIGGSSTDTQYF
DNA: TGTGCCAGCAGTCCCATTGGGGGGTCCAGCACAGATACGCAGTATTTT

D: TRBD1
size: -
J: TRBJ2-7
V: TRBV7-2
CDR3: CASSSEQGAFYEQYF
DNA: TGTGCCAGCAGCTCAGAACAGGGGGCTTTCTACGAGCAGTACTTC

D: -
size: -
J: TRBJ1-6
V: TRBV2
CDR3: CASSFGGTSPLHF
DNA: TGTGCCAGCAGTTTCGGAGGGACGTCACCCCTCCACTTT

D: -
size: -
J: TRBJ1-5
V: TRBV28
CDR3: CASSFHRGNQPQHF
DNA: TGTGCCAGCAGTTTTCACAGGGGCAATCAGCCCCAGCATTTT

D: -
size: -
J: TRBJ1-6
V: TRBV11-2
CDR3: CASSLLREGNNSPLHF
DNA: TGTGCCAGCAGCTTACTTAGGGAGGGGAATAATTCACCCCTCCACTTT

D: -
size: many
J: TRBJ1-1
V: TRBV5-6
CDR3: CASSLNPGGFAFF
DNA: TGTGCCAGCAGCTTAAACCCCGGTGGGTTTGCTTTCTTT

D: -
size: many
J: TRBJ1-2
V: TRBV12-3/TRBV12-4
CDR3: CASRRGGDYGYTF
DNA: TGTGCCAGCCGAAGGGGGGGCGACTATGGCTACACCTTC

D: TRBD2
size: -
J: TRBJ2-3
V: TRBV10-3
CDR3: CAISERRGFTDTQYF
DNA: TGTGCCATCAGTGAAAGGCGGGGGTTCACAGATACGCAGTATTTT

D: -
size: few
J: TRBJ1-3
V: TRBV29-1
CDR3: CSVETELSGNTIYF
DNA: TGCAGCGTCGAGACAGAGCTCTCTGGAAACACCATATATTTT

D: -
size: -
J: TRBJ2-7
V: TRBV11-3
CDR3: CASREGPDYEQYF
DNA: TGTGCCAGCAGGGAAGGCCCGGACTACGAGCAGTACTTC

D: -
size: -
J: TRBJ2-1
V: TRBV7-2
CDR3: CASSLGADRYNEQFF
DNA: TGTGCCAGCAGCTTAGGGGCAGACAGGTACAATGAGCAGTTCTTC

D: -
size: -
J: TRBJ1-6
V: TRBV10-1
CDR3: CASSLQLRGSPLHF
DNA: TGTGCCAGCAGCCTCCAATTGAGGGGTTCACCCCTCCACTTT

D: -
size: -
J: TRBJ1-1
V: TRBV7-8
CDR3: CASSARNMNTEAFF
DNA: TGTGCCAGCAGCGCCCGAAACATGAACACTGAAGCTTTCTTT

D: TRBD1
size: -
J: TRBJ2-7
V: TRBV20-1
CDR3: CSAHRDSYEQYF
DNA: TGCAGTGCTCACCGGGACAGCTACGAGCAGTACTTC

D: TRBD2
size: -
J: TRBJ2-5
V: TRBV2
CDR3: CASRGLAAAETQYF
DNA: TGTGCCAGCAGAGGTCTAGCGGCTGCGGAGACCCAGTACTTC

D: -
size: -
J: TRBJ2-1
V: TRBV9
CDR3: CASSVEPPREQLF
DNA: TGTGCCAGCAGCGTTGAACCCCCCAGGGAGCAGCTCTTC

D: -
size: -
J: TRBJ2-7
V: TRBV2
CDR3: CASSEAVGGPSYGQYF
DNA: TGTGCCAGCAGTGAAGCGGTCGGGGGGCCCTCCTACGGGCAGTACTTC

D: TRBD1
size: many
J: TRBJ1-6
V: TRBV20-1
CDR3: CSARVGTVNSPLHF
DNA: TGCAGTGCTAGGGTCGGGACAGTTAATTCACCCCTCCACTTT

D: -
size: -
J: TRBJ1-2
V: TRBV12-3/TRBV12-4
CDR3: CASSFRQSYGYTF
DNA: TGTGCCAGCAGTTTTCGGCAGTCATATGGCTACACCTTC

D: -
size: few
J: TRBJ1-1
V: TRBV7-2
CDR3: CASSSGRGTEAFF
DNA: TGTGCCAGCAGTTCCGGACGGGGCACTGAAGCTTTCTTT

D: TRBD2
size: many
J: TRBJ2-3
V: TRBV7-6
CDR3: CASSKGLAGGPADTQYF
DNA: TGTGCCAGCAGCAAGGGACTAGCGGGGGGGCCGGCAGATACGCAGTATTTT

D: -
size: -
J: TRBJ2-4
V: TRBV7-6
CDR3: CASSPGVHYGPKNIQYF
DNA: TGTGCCAGCAGCCCCGGGGTCCACTATGGCCCCAAAAACATTCAGTACTTC

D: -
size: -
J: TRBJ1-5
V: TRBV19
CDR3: CASKFVGSNQPQHF
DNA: TGTGCCAGTAAATTTGTAGGTAGCAATCAGCCCCAGCATTTT

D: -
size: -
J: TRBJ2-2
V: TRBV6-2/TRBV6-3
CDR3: CASSNGGTGTGELFF
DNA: TGTGCCAGCAGTAACGGCGGGACGGGGACCGGGGAGCTGTTTTTT

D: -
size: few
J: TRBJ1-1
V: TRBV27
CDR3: CASSSMDKRNTEAFF
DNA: TGTGCCAGCAGTTCGATGGACAAGCGGAACACTGAAGCTTTCTTT

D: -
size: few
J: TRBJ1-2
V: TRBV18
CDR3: CASSLTDRDYGYTF
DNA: TGTGCCAGCTCACTCACTGACAGAGACTATGGCTACACCTTC

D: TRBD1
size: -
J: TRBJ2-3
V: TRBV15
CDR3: CATSTVDREPTDAQYF
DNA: TGTGCCACCAGCACGGTAGACAGGGAGCCCACAGATGCGCAGTATTTT

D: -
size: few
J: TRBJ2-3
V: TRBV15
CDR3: CATSKGGSGGTDTQYF
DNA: TGTGCCACCAGCAAAGGGGGGAGTGGTGGCACAGATACGCAGTATTTT

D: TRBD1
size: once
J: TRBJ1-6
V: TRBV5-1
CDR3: CASSSGQANNSPLHF
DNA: TGCGCCAGCAGCTCCGGACAGGCCAATAATTCACCCCTCCACTTT

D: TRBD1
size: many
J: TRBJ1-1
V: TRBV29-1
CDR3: CSVGGGNTEAFF
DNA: TGCAGCGTTGGAGGGGGCAACACTGAAGCTTTCTTT

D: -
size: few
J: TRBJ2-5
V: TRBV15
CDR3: CATSRDCRGQETQYF
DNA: TGTGCCACCAGCAGAGATTGTCGGGGGCAAGAGACCCAGTACTTC

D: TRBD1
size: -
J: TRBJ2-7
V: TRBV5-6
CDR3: CASSEQGLRDF
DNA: TGTGCCAGCAGCGAACAGGGGTTGAGAGACTTC

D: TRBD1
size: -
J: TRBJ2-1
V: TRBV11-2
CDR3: CASSPHRGDNEQFF
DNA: TGTGCCAGCAGCCCTCACAGGGGCGACAATGAGCAGTTCTTC

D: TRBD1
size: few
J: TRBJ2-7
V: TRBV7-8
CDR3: CASSSRRLDRAPYF
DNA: TGTGCCAGCAGCTCAAGAAGGTTGGACAGGGCACCGTACTTC

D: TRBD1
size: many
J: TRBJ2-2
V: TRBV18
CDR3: CASSPPGQITGELFF
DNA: TGTGCCAGCTCACCACCGGGACAGATCACCGGGGAGCTGTTTTTT

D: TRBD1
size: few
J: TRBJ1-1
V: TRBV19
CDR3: CASTPWVGGRKTEAFF
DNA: TGTGCCAGTACTCCATGGGTAGGGGGCCGAAAAACTGAAGCTTTCTTT

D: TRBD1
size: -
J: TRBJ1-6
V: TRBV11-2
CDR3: CASSLVDRDRPLHF
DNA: TGTGCCAGCAGCTTAGTGGACAGGGACAGGCCCCTCCACTTT

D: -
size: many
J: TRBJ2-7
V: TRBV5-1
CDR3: CASSLLVAGYEQYF
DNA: TGCGCCAGCAGCTTGTTGGTTGCGGGCTACGAGCAGTACTTC

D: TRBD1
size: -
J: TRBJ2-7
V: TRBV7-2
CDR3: CASSLVTGGGWGEQYF
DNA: TGTGCCAGCAGCTTAGTCACAGGGGGCGGTTGGGGCGAGCAGTACTTC